Listed below are T cell receptor beta chains from one sample, sequenced in a study of blood T cells in healthy people across ages. TCRdb reprocessed the 5' RACE reads via MiXCR and lists one record per CDR3 protein. The table lists around 710,000 distinct CDR3 sequences, roughly 44% of them singletons. Sequencing was done on a sample of blood. The receptors were gathered from a woman aged 60-70 years in good health. CDR3s leave out the opening cysteine and the closing phenylalanine or tryptophan.

TRBJ2-5 | TRBV7-9 | ASSLGTTQETQY
TRBJ2-2 | TRBV7-9 | AIPGLAMNTGELF
TRBJ2-2 | TRBV3-1 | ASSQGFASGGGELF
TRBJ2-6 | TRBV29-1 | SVEGSYSGANVLT
TRBJ2-7 | TRBV24-1 | ASWTSGFLSYNEQY
TRBJ2-6 | TRBV9 | ASSSDRASGANVLT
TRBJ2-1 | TRBV10-3 | AIRTGTGGTNEQF
TRBJ2-5 | TRBV20-1 | SAFGTGSQETQY
TRBJ1-2 | TRBV20-1 | SATRQIGYT
TRBJ2-1 | TRBV5-6 | ASSAQSRDNEQF
TRBJ2-1 | TRBV29-1 | SVDGTGPYNEQF
TRBJ2-3 | TRBV10-3 | AISYKRGGTDTQY
TRBJ2-1 | TRBV11-2 | ASMVAGGNEQF
TRBJ2-3 | TRBV6-1 | ASKKGGERTDTQY
TRBJ2-1 | TRBV11-2 | ASSPWTNSYNEQF
TRBJ2-5 | TRBV29-1 | SVVKPGVLQETQY
TRBJ2-4 | TRBV28 | ASTNPAGPPVDIQY
TRBJ1-1 | TRBV19 | ASSIGGLNTEAF
TRBJ2-7 | TRBV10-3 | AISEGTGQGSYEQY
TRBJ2-1 | TRBV4-2 | ASSQDRPSGGNEQF
TRBJ2-7 | TRBV28 | ASRRGQISSYEQY
TRBJ2-5 | TRBV12-5 | ASGLVRDRGLETQY
TRBJ2-1 | TRBV12-3/TRBV12-4 | ASSLARQSYNEQF
TRBJ2-3 | TRBV7-7 | ASSLGAGGPTDTQY
. | TRBV7-9 | ASSLLAGPAGGSYNEQY
TRBJ2-1 | TRBV7-3 | ASSLRGLSYNEQF
TRBJ2-3 | TRBV20-1 | SASTSGEDTQY
TRBJ2-1 | TRBV7-2 | ASIQRAGRETQF
TRBJ2-1 | TRBV9 | ASSVATRPNEQF
. | TRBV20-1 | SARDRDRGRFEQY
TRBJ2-7 | TRBV20-1 | SATRDRGSEQY
TRBJ2-7 | TRBV5-6 | ASSYQGGVYEQY
TRBJ2-1 | TRBV6-2/TRBV6-3 | ASSYGVAGYEQF
TRBJ2-5 | TRBV28 | ASSRAGTGGVRTQY
TRBJ1-6 | TRBV20-1 | SARVTRGDYSPLH
TRBJ2-4 | TRBV4-1 | ASSREGSLAKNIQY
TRBJ2-7 | TRBV9 | ASREDPTGGEQY
TRBJ1-2 | TRBV20-1 | SAPLYRAGYT
TRBJ2-6 | TRBV20-1 | SAWGGEANVLT
TRBJ2-7 | TRBV29-1 | SVGAGSWYEQY
TRBJ2-1 | TRBV7-6 | ASSLAGAGIYNEQF
TRBJ2-1 | TRBV7-9 | ASSLARESVNEQF
TRBJ1-4 | TRBV9 | ASSRTIPGQTNDEKLF